This TCR beta chain was retrieved from a study of beta chain features in type 1 diabetes. The study's findings and limits: There was a moderate but significant shortening of TCRB CDR3s in all four CD4+ subsets of Type 1 diabetes patients. PCR might favor shorter templates, but any such skew would affect patients and controls equally.

All of the isolated RNA was reverse transcribed, so expressed TCRB transcripts were sequenced. Here immunoSEQ multiplex PCR was the method, and the copy in TCRdb shows in-frame clones only, minus some. The data show 600,000 to 700,000 clones, with around an eighth seen just once and about 0.02% held by the top ten. Every sorted population was more than 95% pure. As concerns this clone: Its antigen is not identified.

Sequencing was done on a sample of naive CD4+ T cells from blood. The origin of this receptor is a man between 18 and 29 years old with type 1 diabetes.

The CDR3 spells CSVGQGPQPQHF. The CDR3 DNA is TGCAGCGTTGGACAGGGTCCTCAGCCCCAGCATTTT. The chain couples TRBV29-1 to TRBJ1-5; TRBD1 matches 7 bases. V shed 4 bases, J shed 6 bases, and the junction held 3 bases outside the gene matches. Germline CDR1 reads SQVTM; CDR2 reads ANQGSEA. CDR3 size: 12 residues.